The sequence of this T cell receptor (beta chain) was determined in a study of shared clonotypes between healthy human individuals. Clones were sequenced by immunoSEQ multiplex PCR, and TCRdb holds only the in-frame ones, with some missing. Among about 2,100,000 clones, more than 85% were seen once, and the ten largest hold over 1.5%. CD45RO-negative, CCR7-selected cells formed the naive CD8 fraction, which excluded terminally differentiated effector memory CD45RA+ cells. In its sample, this clone was seen once. The source is a man between 18 and 35 years old in good health. Some clones in this sample may be carry-over from other donors' samples. Source material: naive CD8+ T cells from PBMCs.

The CDR3 DNA is TGTGCCACCTGGGACCGTAGCAATCAGCCCCAGCATTTT. Amino acids: CATWDRSNQPQHF. The chain combines TRBV28 with TRBJ1-5; tentative D call: TRBD1 (5 bases). The V and J ends lost 10 bases and 0 bases respectively, with 10 bases between them. Germline V gene data show CDR1 as MDHEN and CDR2 as SYDVKM. The CDR3 is made up of 13 amino acids.